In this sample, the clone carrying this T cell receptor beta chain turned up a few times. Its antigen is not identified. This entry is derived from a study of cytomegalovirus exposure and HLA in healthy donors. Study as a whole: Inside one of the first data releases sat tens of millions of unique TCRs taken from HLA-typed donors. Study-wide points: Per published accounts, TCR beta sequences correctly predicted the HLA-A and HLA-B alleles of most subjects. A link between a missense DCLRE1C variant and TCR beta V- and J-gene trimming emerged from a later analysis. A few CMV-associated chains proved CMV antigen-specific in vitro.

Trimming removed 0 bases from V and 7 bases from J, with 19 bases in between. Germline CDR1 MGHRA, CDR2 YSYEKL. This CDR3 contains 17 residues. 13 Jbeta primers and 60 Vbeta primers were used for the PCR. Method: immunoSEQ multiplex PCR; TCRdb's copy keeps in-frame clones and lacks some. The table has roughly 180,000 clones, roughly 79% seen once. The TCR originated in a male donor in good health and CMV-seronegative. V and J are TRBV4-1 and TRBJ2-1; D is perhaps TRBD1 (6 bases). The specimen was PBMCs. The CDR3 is CASSQEIRTEILNEQFF. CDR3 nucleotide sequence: TGCGCCAGCAGCCAAGAAATTAGGACAGAGATTTTAAATGAGCAGTTCTTC.